This T cell receptor beta chain appears in the sequencing data of a study of Ad26.COV2.S vaccination and SARS-CoV-2 variants (dated by TCRdb to about 2021). Some background on the complete study: Donors in the vaccine arm were drawn from COV1001, a phase I-IIa trial of Ad26.COV2.S in healthy adults that was multicentre, randomized, double-blind and placebo-controlled. TCRbeta repertoire sequencing served as the tool for gauging how specific and how broad the SARS-CoV-2-reactive T cell receptors were following Ad26.COV2.S vaccination. A total of around 32 samples were included in the TCR-sequenced set, comprising some 20 Ad26.COV2.S vaccine recipients, 5 placebo recipients and 8 SARS-CoV-2 convalescent individuals. Trial participants were randomized into five groups of five, in which low-dose or high-dose Ad26.COV2.S was given once or twice, or placebo was given on both occasions. Throughout the experiments and outcome assessment, investigators stayed blinded to trial group allocation. Dosing of Ad26.COV2.S was intramuscular, at either 5x10^10 or 1x10^11 viral particles, delivered as one shot or as two shots spaced 56 days apart.

Regarding this clone: No antigen is known for it. No base qualities exist here, and no much larger clone lies one base off it.

Reading from cysteine to phenylalanine, the CDR3 counts 13 amino acids. Only the CDR3 portion is preserved as DNA: 39 bases, with reading frame beginning at the first base. The sample's treatment or condition, from its label and the paper: some 19 received Ad26.COV2.S at low or high dose, single or two shots; a few received placebo; per-sample allocation not given. For vaccine and placebo recipients, repertoires were sequenced using samples collected on day 63 after the first injection. Between 29 July and 7 August 2020, Cohort 1b enrolled around 25 adults aged 18-55 years at one site in Boston, USA. Ad26.COV2.S was a replication-incompetent adenovirus type 26 vector expressing a prefusion-stabilized SARS-CoV-2 spike protein from the original Wuhan strain. The immunoSEQ Assay was the method used to sequence TCRbeta CDR3 regions. After extraction, genomic DNA underwent amplification by bias-controlled multiplex PCR, followed by high-throughput sequencing. Turning to the authors' computational methods: Collapsing and filtering of sequences were performed to quantify the absolute abundance of each unique TCRbeta CDR3 region. T cell fraction was estimated by normalizing TCRbeta template counts to usable DNA, which was measured by amplifying reference genes present in all nucleated cells. Repertoire TCRs were annotated as SARS-CoV-2-specific when V gene, CDR3 amino acid sequence and J gene were exactly matched to a known reactive TCR set. The reference SARS-CoV-2 TCR set was obtained from MIRA and was filtered for enrichment in COVID-19-positive ImmuneCODE repertoires, whereby public or cross-reactive TCRs were removed. Drawing on the MIRA antigens, annotated TCRs were analysed further at the level of specific ORF or position within ORF. Breadth was defined as the number of annotated unique rearrangements divided by the total number of unique productive rearrangements, and depth was defined as the summed frequency of the annotated unique rearrangements. Group comparisons of TCR breadth used two-sided Wilcoxon rank-sum tests. Not all clones reach the TCRdb copy of this immuneACCESS table, which keeps in-frame sequences only. Checked studies attribute under half of the gap to unresolved V genes and leave the rest unexplained. V and J calls and clone size are copied from that table; D and trimming were computed from the DNA. The sample table contains about half a million clones; only one count was recorded for 70% to 90% of them. The ten largest account for about 1.5% of the sample.

Here is what the overall study found, with its caveats: After vaccination, substantial breadth of spike-specific CD8+ and CD4+ T cell responses was reported. The study lacked the statistical power to compare responses across vaccine doses or regimens. The authors noted that total T cell responses may have been underestimated by the TCR breadth and depth analyses. Compared with placebo recipients, Ad26.COV2.S recipients showed higher spike-specific TCR breadth (P = 0.0014). Comparable non-spike TCR breadth was observed between vaccine and placebo recipients, consistent with only spike being contained in the vaccine.

The rearrangement joined TRBV21-1 to TRBJ1-6. TRBV21-1 is described as a pseudogene. The TCR sequence derives from a person between 18 and 65 years old who received the Ad26.COV2.S COVID-19 vaccine or a placebo. This material consisted of peripheral blood, taken in a trial of Ad26.COV2.S vaccine versus placebo. The DNA sequence follows: TGTGCCAGCTTAAGGGGGGTGAATTCACCCCTCCACTTT. This encodes CASLRGVNSPLHF.